Shown below are 21 T cell receptor beta chains from a single sample sequenced in a study of early T cells in non-severe SARS-CoV-2 infection. One entry per CDR3 protein, called by TCRdb with MiXCR from the 5' RACE reads. The sample has about 56,000 distinct CDR3 sequences; about 14% are singletons. The starting material was whole blood, obtained at baseline. Receptor source: an adult who was a healthcare worker with PCR-confirmed SARS-CoV-2 infection or an uninfected control (not recorded which).

This clonotype was counted only a few times. This chain joins TRBV12-3 or TRBV12-4 and TRBJ1-1; D is unclear. The CDR3 covers 16 residues. With 4 bases removed from V and 3 bases from J, the gap between germline ends came to 18 bases. As DNA, the CDR3 is TGTGCCAGCAGTTCATTATCCTCGGGGAGATACACTGAAGCTTTCTTT. It yields the protein CASSSLSSGRYTEAFF.

This clonotype occurred a few times. CDR3 sequence: CASRGGLGQPQHF. In DNA form, the CDR3 reads TGTGCCAGCAGGGGGGGGCTAGGCCAGCCCCAGCATTTT. This chain connects TRBV7-8 to TRBJ1-5, with D possibly matching TRBD1 (6 bases). The CDR3 is made up of 13 amino acids. The germline CDR1 and CDR2 sequences are SGHVS and FQNEAQ. Trimming cost V 6 bases and J 7 bases, with 13 bases left between them.

This chain connects TRBV29-1 to TRBJ2-7, with TRBD1 matching 7 bases. Germline V lookup: CDR1 SQVTM, CDR2 ANQGSEA. The CDR3 is 13 residues long. V lost 2 bases and J lost 6; bases outside the gene matches: 7. This chain's CDR3 is CSVELGTAGEQYF. The CDR3 DNA follows: TGCAGCGTTGAATTAGGGACAGCTGGCGAGCAGTACTTC.

This clonotype was counted ten times or more. The chain joins TRBV29-1 to TRBJ1-2; the match to TRBD1 covers 7 bases. Losses at the gene ends were 2 bases for V and 4 bases for J; bases not matched to a gene: 4. Germline V gene data show CDR1 as SQVTM and CDR2 as ANQGSEA. The CDR3 has 13 residues. The CDR3 region is CSVESRDSYGYTF. The CDR3 nucleotides are TGCAGCGTTGAAAGTCGGGACAGCTATGGCTACACCTTC.

The CDR3: CSAKGTDRAYEQYF. The CDR3, as DNA: TGCAGTGCTAAGGGGACAGACAGGGCCTACGAGCAGTACTTC. This chain uses TRBV20-1 with TRBJ2-7; 7 nucleotides line up with TRBD1. With 4 bases clipped from V and 2 bases from J, the junction kept 8 bases outside the gene matches. The germline CDR1 and CDR2 sequences are DFQATT and SNEGSKA (reference sequence). The CDR3 spans 14 residues.

This clonotype was observed a few times. CDR3 loop: CASGPGQASATFNQPQHF. Here the CDR3 DNA reads TGTGCCAGTGGCCCGGGACAGGCGTCGGCCACCTTCAATCAGCCCCAGCATTTT. The gene calls are TRBV19 and TRBJ1-5, with 8 bases matching TRBD1. This CDR3 is built from 18 residues. Germline loops: CDR1 LNHDA, CDR2 SQIVND (reference sequence). J was trimmed by 3 bases and V by 8 bases; bases with no gene match: 18.

The V gene is TRBV3-1, the J gene TRBJ2-3; the match to TRBD2 covers 11 bases. Trimming at V came to 0 bases and at J to 2 bases, leaving 4 bases not matched to a gene. CDR1 is LGHDT, CDR2 YNNKEL, per germline (reference sequence). The CDR3 is 17 amino acids. The CDR3 loop reads CASSQDRTSGSTDTQYF. CDR3 in DNA: TGTGCCAGCAGCCAAGATAGGACTAGCGGGTCCACAGATACGCAGTATTTT.

This clonotype was seen a few times. The genes are TRBV10-3 and TRBJ2-7; 9 nucleotides match TRBD1. The V gene's germline CDR1 is ENHRY and CDR2 SYGVKD. V shed 6 bases, J shed 5 bases, and the junction held 2 bases outside the gene matches. The CDR3 contains 12 residues. The CDR3 region has the DNA TGTGCCATCAGGGGACAGGGCGACGAGCAGTACTTC. Its protein is CAIRGQGDEQYF.

This clonotype was observed at least ten times. The chain carries TRBV6-6 and TRBJ1-3, with TRBD1 as a possible D gene (5 bases). From germline, CDR1 is MNHNY and CDR2 SVGAGI (reference sequence). V lost 0 bases to trimming and J lost 4 bases, with 13 bases between them. The CDR3 totals 16 residues. DNA for the CDR3: TGTGCCAGCAGTTACTCGACCAGGGAAGCAGGAAACACCATATATTTT. Its translation: CASSYSTREAGNTIYF.

This clonotype was detected ten times or more. The chain recombines TRBV20-1 with TRBJ1-1; D remains ambiguous. Germline loops: CDR1 DFQATT, CDR2 SNEGSKA (reference sequence). The CDR3 has 14 amino acids. Between the trimmed V and J ends, which lost 2 bases and 3 bases, there was a span of 13 bases. The CDR3 loop is CSARSRASHTEAFF. As DNA, the CDR3 is TGCAGTGCTAGATCTCGGGCCTCTCACACTGAAGCTTTCTTT.

The chain uses TRBV6-1 and TRBJ1-2, with a weak D call TRBD1 (5 bases). The CDR3 is made up of 14 amino acids. V was shortened by 1 base and J by 5 bases, with 11 bases between the two germline ends. Germline V gives CDR1 MNHNS, CDR2 SASEGT. This chain's CDR3 is CASSEVEGEYGYTF. The CDR3 DNA reads TGTGCCAGCAGTGAAGTTGAAGGGGAGTATGGCTACACCTTC.

V gene TRBV7-6 combines with J gene TRBJ2-4, with D maybe TRBD2 (6 bases). The CDR3 runs 18 residues. Germline V gives CDR1 SGHVS, CDR2 FNYEAQ. Trimming cost V 5 bases and J 1 base, with 21 bases left between them. The CDR3 region is CASSPGLTRSRAKNIQYF. CDR3 coding DNA: TGTGCCAGCAGCCCAGGTTTGACTAGGAGTAGGGCCAAAAACATTCAGTACTTC.

This chain joins TRBV30 and TRBJ2-7, with 7 bases fitting TRBD1. This CDR3 has 15 residues. V trimming: 0 bases; J trimming: 1 base; junction bases outside the gene matches: 6. The germline gives CDR1 GTSNPN, CDR2 SVGIG (reference sequence). The CDR3 DNA sequence: TGTGCCTGGAGTGTCCGGACAGGCCTATCCTACGAGCAGTACTTC. Protein product: CAWSVRTGLSYEQYF.

CDR3 DNA sequence: TGCGCCAGCAGTGAGTCGAAAACAAACACAGATACGCAGTATTTT. This sequence encodes CASSESKTNTDTQYF. V gene TRBV10-2 combines with J gene TRBJ2-3, with D unclear. CDR3 length equals 15 residues. Germline loops: CDR1 WSHSY, CDR2 SAAADI. Trimming pared 0 bases from V and 2 bases from J, leaving 9 bases between.

The chain recombines TRBV4-1 with TRBJ2-7; TRBD1 matches at 7 bases. Trimming removed 4 bases from V and 0 bases from J; junction bases left unmatched: 6. The CDR3 consists of 15 residues. CDR1 MGHRA and CDR2 YSYEKL come from the germline V gene. CDR3 bases: TGCGCCAGCAGCCTGACAGGGCCCTACTCCTACGAGCAGTACTTC. Amino acids: CASSLTGPYSYEQYF.

A few counts support this clonotype. J is TRBJ2-5 and V is TRBV5-1; no clear D gene. Trimming cost V 4 bases and J 1 base, with 17 bases left between them. Germline-derived CDR1 and CDR2 are SGHRS and YFSETQ. The CDR3 spans 16 residues. The CDR3, as DNA: TGCGCCAGCAGCCCCCGCCCCACCACCATCCAAGAGACCCAGTACTTC. Translation: CASSPRPTTIQETQYF.

This clonotype was seen more than once but under ten times. V is TRBV4-1 and J is TRBJ2-7; possible D gene TRBD1, 6 bases. The length of the CDR3 is 16 residues. CDR1 and CDR2 from the germline V gene are MGHRA and YSYEKL. V lost 1 base, J lost 0 bases, and 13 bases lay in between. This CDR3 reads CASSQVMGAGSYEQYF. The CDR3 DNA reads TGCGCCAGCAGCCAAGTTATGGGGGCTGGCTCCTACGAGCAGTACTTC.

This CDR3 reads CARSLRQSNEKLFF. The CDR3 region has the DNA TGTGCCAGAAGCTTGAGGCAGTCTAATGAAAAACTGTTTTTT. The rearrangement uses TRBV5-3 and TRBJ1-4; D is unclear. TRBV5-3 is sorted into the ORF group, with uncertain function. With 1 base removed from V and 3 bases from J, the gap between germline ends came to 7 bases. The CDR3 contains 14 residues.

A few counts support this clonotype. The chain employs TRBV20-1 and TRBJ2-1; 15 bases are shared with TRBD2. Trimming removed 5 bases from V and 7 bases from J; junction bases left unmatched: 12. The CDR3 length is 17 residues. Per the germline V gene, CDR1 is DFQATT and CDR2 is SNEGSKA (reference sequence). In DNA, the CDR3 is TGCAGTGCTCCAGGACTAGCGGGGGGGCTGGGTATGAATGAGCAGTTCTTC. Protein sequence: CSAPGLAGGLGMNEQFF.

Ten or more counts support this clonotype. This chain joins TRBV5-1 and TRBJ2-3; D ambiguous. The CDR3 extends over 15 amino acids. The germline V gene encodes CDR1 SGHRS and CDR2 YFSETQ. Trimming cost V 0 bases and J 0 bases, with 8 bases left between them. The CDR3 DNA reads as TGCGCCAGCAGCTTGGGTAGCACTAGCACAGATACGCAGTATTTT. Amino acids: CASSLGSTSTDTQYF.

The rearrangement links TRBV28 to TRBJ1-2; D might be TRBD1 (5 bases). The ends were cut back, 3 bases at V and 1 base at J, with 15 bases in the middle. CDR1 is MDHEN and CDR2 is SYDVKM in the germline V gene. CDR3 length: 16 amino acids. CDR3 sequence reads: CASSLGFRVYNYGYTF. The CDR3 DNA reads TGTGCCAGCAGTTTGGGCTTCAGGGTTTATAACTATGGCTACACCTTC.